This TCR beta chain was sequenced for a study of blood T cell repertoires in COVID-19 (dated by TCRdb to the early 2020s). With respect to the entire study: The collaborator samples originated in the United States, Italy and Spain and spanned the acute and convalescent phases of COVID-19. The prospective study material was composed of cDNA or gDNA derived from T cells, B-cell-depleted T cells, or PBMCs. Subjects who had been exposed to COVID-19, were actively infected with it, or had recovered from it provided the deeply sampled blood TCRbeta repertoires that made up the dataset. A freely available public database, intended as a resource for researchers studying the immune response to SARS-CoV-2, is where the repertoires were released. The samples were drawn from two sources: the first 160 participants of the ongoing ImmuneRACE study, and approximately 1,300 subjects contributed by 6 global collaborators. The sample metadata nearly always contained a de-identified subject ID, COVID-19 status, age in years and sex. Where HLA class I and class II types were available, the types were taken from metadata supplied by the sample provider, not from assay-based typing. The paper as a whole reports these results and caveats: The quantity of clinical and demographic metadata differed by source and by participant and was supplied without curation.

Enrolling through a virtual design, the prospective study's participants ranged in age from roughly 18 to 89 years and lived across 20 to 25 United States geographic areas. Cohort assignment in the prospective study relied on participant-reported clinical history from a screening survey and a study questionnaire. Exposed participants had been in contact with someone with a PCR-confirmed or clinician-diagnosed COVID-19 case within 2 weeks of study entry. In the prospective study, mobile phlebotomists collected whole blood, serum and a nasopharyngeal or oropharyngeal swab from each participant. Additional blood draws and questionnaires over an approximately 2-month period could optionally be provided by prospective study participants. Before DNA extraction, prospective study blood samples were shipped either frozen or at room temperature. On this clone itself: Its antigen is unknown. Within one base of it there is no much larger clone, and no base qualities were kept.

The immunoSEQ Assay, a bias-controlled multiplex PCR, was used to amplify TCRbeta CDR3 regions from genomic DNA. As for the original processing: Nucleated cell counts per sample were estimated from amplification of reference gene primers within the assay. Sequence reads were collapsed and filtered to measure the absolute abundance of every unique TCRbeta CDR3 rearrangement. For each sample, productive Simpson clonality was calculated as the square root of Simpson's diversity index across productive rearrangements. Here the immuneACCESS table is served through TCRdb, limited to in-frame sequences with V and J called. Missing clones are a known gap in these copies; in checked studies unresolved V genes cover under half, and the rest lacks a known reason. From that table come the V and J calls and clone size; the DNA was used to work out D and trimming. The sample includes 300,000 to 350,000 clones, with roughly 90% observed a single time. The top ten clones comprise 1% of the sample.

The clonotype was recovered from a woman in her 30s who had been exposed to COVID-19. The sample taken for sequencing was PBMCs or T cells enriched from blood (not recorded which).

The CDR3 sequence is CASSQGLAGGQETQYF. The DNA sequence is TGTGCCAGCAGCCAGGGACTAGCGGGAGGCCAAGAGACCCAGTACTTC. This sequence uses TRBV11-3 and TRBJ2-5; 15 bases in between match TRBD2. There are 16 amino acids in the CDR3, from cysteine to phenylalanine inclusive. Solely the CDR3 DNA is kept, with 48 bases framed from the first base. CDR1 and CDR2, per the germline V gene, are SGHNT and YENEEA. At the junction V is shortened by 5 bases and J by 1 base; bases outside the gene matches: 2.